This is a list of T cell receptor beta chains from one sample in a study of T cells in Graves' hyperthyroidism and ophthalmopathy. Using its own MiXCR run on the multiplex PCR reads, TCRdb lists one record per CDR3 protein. This sample has 250,000 to 350,000 distinct CDR3 sequences, with over 15% found just once. Input material: blood. The receptors were gathered from a woman aged 60-75 years with Graves' ophthalmopathy. CDR3s include the opening cysteine and the closing phenylalanine or tryptophan. Each record gives: V gene, J gene, CDR3 protein.

v_gene: TRBV4-3
j_gene: TRBJ2-3
CDR3aa: CASSQELAGGTTDTQYF

v_gene: TRBV25-1
j_gene: TRBJ2-3
CDR3aa: CASSDGQGTDTQYF

v_gene: TRBV27
j_gene: TRBJ1-6
CDR3aa: CSSSFSFNSPLHF

v_gene: TRBV12-3/TRBV12-4
j_gene: TRBJ2-6
CDR3aa: CASSLGGAGSGANVLTF

v_gene: TRBV6-4
j_gene: TRBJ2-4
CDR3aa: CASSEGQGANIQYF

v_gene: TRBV6-1
j_gene: TRBJ2-3
CDR3aa: CASSEALKDTQYF

v_gene: TRBV27
j_gene: TRBJ2-1
CDR3aa: CASRTYRDLGGDEQFF

v_gene: TRBV6-6
j_gene: TRBJ2-2
CDR3aa: CASSYQVNTGELFF

v_gene: TRBV19
j_gene: TRBJ2-5
CDR3aa: CASSTGGEETQYF

v_gene: TRBV24-1
j_gene: TRBJ2-4
CDR3aa: CATGTGEVGKNIQYF

v_gene: TRBV7-6
j_gene: TRBJ2-5
CDR3aa: CASSLAPPRGTYQETQYF

v_gene: TRBV29-1
j_gene: TRBJ1-6
CDR3aa: CSVGQGADSPLHF

v_gene: TRBV6-2/TRBV6-3
j_gene: TRBJ2-1
CDR3aa: CASSPSGGGSDEQFF

v_gene: TRBV28
j_gene: TRBJ2-4
CDR3aa: CASSSRPGAGLGKNIQYF

v_gene: TRBV20-1
j_gene: TRBJ1-1
CDR3aa: CSASDKLQGVPYEAFF

v_gene: TRBV2
j_gene: TRBJ1-2
CDR3aa: CASSGQGVASDGYTF

v_gene: TRBV5-5
j_gene: TRBJ1-4
CDR3aa: CASSLGSNDNEKLFF

v_gene: TRBV3-1
j_gene: TRBJ2-3
CDR3aa: CASSQGIGGSGTDTQYF

v_gene: TRBV5-1
j_gene: TRBJ2-1
CDR3aa: CASSLWTDPANEQFF

v_gene: TRBV20-1
j_gene: TRBJ1-6
CDR3aa: CSARDRKKDYNSPLHF

v_gene: TRBV19
j_gene: TRBJ2-7
CDR3aa: CASRRTGGAYEQYF

v_gene: TRBV19
j_gene: TRBJ2-5
CDR3aa: CASSDSFFQETQYF

v_gene: TRBV6-2/TRBV6-3
j_gene: TRBJ2-5
CDR3aa: CASSHPGDYQETQYF

v_gene: TRBV9
j_gene: TRBJ2-7
CDR3aa: CASSSREGQDLYEQYF

v_gene: TRBV7-9
j_gene: TRBJ2-7
CDR3aa: CASSLRGRGDLEQYF

v_gene: TRBV2
j_gene: TRBJ1-6
CDR3aa: CASSATGENSPLHF

v_gene: TRBV30
j_gene: TRBJ2-6
CDR3aa: CAWNRGLSGNTGANVLTF

v_gene: TRBV6-2/TRBV6-3
j_gene: TRBJ1-2
CDR3aa: CASSYNFRQGNDYGYTF